One sample yielded the 22 T cell receptor beta chains listed below, sequenced in a study of blood T cell repertoires in COVID-19. Clones were read by immunoSEQ multiplex PCR, and TCRdb kept only the in-frame ones, dropping some. The data show around 250,000 clones, 84% seen once. Material: peripheral blood. These receptors came from a woman in her thirties or forties who had recovered from COVID-19.

V is TRBV30 and J is TRBJ1-5, with D maybe TRBD1 (5 bases). This CDR3 contains 15 residues. CDR1 and CDR2 from the germline V gene are GTSNPN and SVGIG (reference sequence). V lost 0 bases to trimming and J lost 4 bases, with 13 bases between them. DNA for the CDR3: TGTGCCTGGAGTGTACAGGCAGGCCAAAATCAGCCCCAGCATTTT. Encoded protein: CAWSVQAGQNQPQHF.

The rearrangement joins TRBV3-1 (or the pseudogene TRBV3-2) to TRBJ2-3, with 8 bases matching TRBD1. V was clipped by 5 bases and J by 1 base; unmatched bases: 8. The CDR3 totals 16 residues. Looked up from germline, CDR1 is LGHDT and CDR2 is YNNKEL (reference sequence). The CDR3 is CASSSNQGAGTDTQYF. The CDR3 nucleotides read TGTGCCAGCAGCTCTAACCAGGGGGCTGGCACAGATACGCAGTATTTT.

J is TRBJ1-2 and V is TRBV4-1; 10 nucleotides match TRBD1. V lost 4 bases, J lost 8 bases, and 7 bases stayed unmatched. CDR3 length equals 14 residues. Germline CDR1 is MGHRA and CDR2 is YSYEKL. CDR3 sequence: CASSRGQGMSGYTF. The CDR3 DNA sequence: TGCGCCAGCAGCCGGGGACAGGGGATGAGCGGCTACACCTTC.

There are a few counts of this clone. The chain has TRBV19 and TRBJ2-7; tentatively, D is TRBD2 (5 bases). The CDR3 has 16 residues. Germline assignment: CDR1 LNHDA and CDR2 SQIVND (reference sequence). Trimming removed 1 base at V and 2 bases at J, with 15 bases between. The CDR3 DNA reads TGTGCCAGTAGTATAGGGAGGAGACCCACCCCCTACGAGCAGTACTTC. Its protein is CASSIGRRPTPYEQYF.

The rearrangement joins TRBV6-6 to TRBJ2-2; D gene unclear. This CDR3 has 12 residues. In germline, CDR1 is MNHNY, CDR2 SVGAGI (reference sequence). The ends were cut back, 7 bases at V and 6 bases at J, with 9 bases in the middle. The CDR3 region has the DNA TGTGCCAGCACCCCCTTCGCCGGGGAGCTGTTTTTT. This translates into CASTPFAGELFF.

The chain recombines TRBV19 with TRBJ2-1, with 11 bases identical to TRBD2. The CDR3 is 16 residues long. Germline V gives CDR1 LNHDA, CDR2 SQIVND (reference sequence). After removal of 3 bases from V and 8 bases from J, the junction contained 9 bases not matched to a gene. Here the CDR3 reads CASSILSGGAVYEQFF. The CDR3 coding sequence is TGTGCCAGTAGTATCCTTAGCGGGGGGGCTGTCTATGAGCAGTTCTTC.

This chain connects TRBV29-1 to TRBJ2-3; 8 bases agree with TRBD2. V trimming: 3 bases; J trimming: 6 bases; junction bases outside the gene matches: 5. CDR1 SQVTM and CDR2 ANQGSEA come from the germline V gene. The length of the CDR3 is 13 residues. As DNA, the CDR3 is TGCAGCGTTGACCGGGGGGGCAGGGATACGCAGTATTTT. Its translation: CSVDRGGRDTQYF.

J is TRBJ1-2 and V is TRBV7-2; 9 bases map to TRBD1. The V segment lost 0 bases and the J segment 6 bases; nucleotides outside the gene matches: 2. This CDR3 comprises 14 residues. Germline values: CDR1 SGHTA, CDR2 FQGNSA. The CDR3 nucleotides read TGTGCCAGCAGCTTAGCGAACAGGGGGCATGGCTACACCTTC. Its translation is CASSLANRGHGYTF.

The rearrangement links TRBV19 to TRBJ2-1, with 9 positions matching TRBD1. Germline-derived CDR1 and CDR2 are LNHDA and SQIVND (reference sequence). V shed 1 base and J 4 bases; nucleotides not matched to a gene: 2. The CDR3 is 15 amino acids. The CDR3 protein is CASSIGGQGYNEQFF. The CDR3 DNA is TGTGCCAGTAGTATAGGGGGACAGGGTTACAATGAGCAGTTCTTC.

This chain links TRBV5-6 with TRBJ2-3; tentatively, D is TRBD1 (5 bases). Germline CDR1 reads SGHDT; CDR2 reads YYEEEE. This CDR3 comprises 15 residues. V gave up 1 base and J gave up 6 bases, with 15 bases separating them. CDR3 sequence (DNA): TGTGCCAGCAGCTTGAGGATAGGGGCAAGGGATACGCAGTATTTT. Translating gives CASSLRIGARDTQYF.

The chain has TRBV7-6 and TRBJ2-2; 7 nucleotides line up with TRBD1. V was pared by 1 base and J by 0 bases, with 5 bases of the junction left unmatched. The CDR3 is 17 residues long. Germline V gene sequence: CDR1 SGHVS, CDR2 FNYEAQ. The DNA of the CDR3 is TGTGCCAGCAGCTTAGGAGGGGACAGAACGAACACCGGGGAGCTGTTTTTT. It yields the protein CASSLGGDRTNTGELFF.

This clone has a handful of counts. This chain links TRBV19 with TRBJ2-1, with 7 nucleotides matching TRBD2. The CDR3 runs 14 residues. CDR1 is LNHDA and CDR2 is SQIVND in the germline V gene (reference sequence). The J segment lost 2 bases and the V segment lost 7 bases, leaving 5 bases of the junction unmatched. The CDR3 region is CASKPGLTYNEQFF. The CDR3 DNA reads TGTGCCAGTAAGCCGGGACTAACCTACAATGAGCAGTTCTTC.

The chain has TRBV4-1 and TRBJ2-3, with D tentatively TRBD2 (6 bases). The V gene's germline CDR1 is MGHRA and CDR2 YSYEKL. The CDR3 is made up of 14 amino acids. The V gene lost 1 base and the J gene lost 3 bases, with 8 bases spanning the gap. CDR3 loop: CASSQVGGTDTQYF. Written as DNA, the CDR3 is TGCGCCAGCAGCCAAGTTGGGGGGACAGATACGCAGTATTTT.

The CDR3 protein is CAWTGPGGYTF. CDR3 nucleotides: TGTGCCTGGACTGGTCCCGGTGGCTACACCTTC. The chain links TRBV30 to TRBJ1-2, with D unclear. The germline gives CDR1 GTSNPN, CDR2 SVGIG (reference sequence). The V and J ends lost 4 bases and 7 bases respectively, with 10 bases between them. The CDR3 covers 11 residues. The complete variable domain, with remaining parts taken from reference TRBV30 and TRBJ1-2, reads SQTIHQWPATLVQPVGSPLSLECTVEGTSNPNLYWYRQAAGRGLQLLFYSVGIGQISSEVPQNLSASRPQDRQFILSSKKLLLSDSGFYLCAWTGPGGYTFGSGTRLTVV.

This clone was picked up a small number of times. The CDR3 bases are TGTGCCAGCAGCTCTACAGCGGCCTCCTACGAGCAGTACTTC. It specifies CASSSTAASYEQYF. This sequence joins TRBV5-4 and TRBJ2-7, with D tentatively TRBD2 (5 bases). The CDR3 sequence is 14 residues long. Trimming cost V 3 bases and J 0 bases, with 10 bases left between them. Germline V CDR1 and CDR2: SGHNT, YYREEE (reference sequence).

The CDR3: CASSSGTGHQPQHF. For the CDR3, the DNA is TGTGCCAGCAGCTCCGGGACAGGGCATCAGCCCCAGCATTTT. J is TRBJ1-5 and V is TRBV28, with 9 bases matching TRBD1. The CDR3 sequence is 14 residues long. Germline CDR1 MDHEN, CDR2 SYDVKM. The junction had 5 bases not matched to a gene; V was cut back by 6 bases and J by 5 bases.

This chain joins TRBV19 and TRBJ1-2; D gene ambiguous. The length of the CDR3 is 14 residues. Looked up from germline, CDR1 is LNHDA and CDR2 is SQIVND (reference sequence). Trimming pared 7 bases from V and 0 bases from J, leaving 12 bases between. The CDR3 nucleotides read TGTGCCAGTACCCCCCGCGGAGCTAACTATGGCTACACCTTC. Its protein is CASTPRGANYGYTF.

The rearrangement uses TRBV2 and TRBJ1-5, with a tentative D call TRBD1 (5 bases). Germline V gene lookup returns CDR1 SNHLY and CDR2 FYNNEI. The length of the CDR3 is 13 residues. V dropped 7 bases and J dropped 2 bases, with 9 bases sitting between them. The CDR3 loop reads CASMTQGNQPQHF. The CDR3 DNA is TGTGCCAGCATGACACAGGGCAATCAGCCCCAGCATTTT. The full variable domain, completed using reference TRBV2 and TRBJ1-5, is EPEVTQTPSHQVTQMGQEVILRCVPISNHLYFYWYRQILGQKVEFLVSFYNNEISEKSEIFDDQFSVERPDGSNFTLKIRSTKLEDSAMYFCASMTQGNQPQHFGDGTRLSIL.

The J gene is TRBJ2-2, the V gene TRBV19; perhaps TRBD1 as D (6 bases). Germline CDR1 reads LNHDA; CDR2 reads SQIVND (reference sequence). V lost 6 bases and J lost 2, with 10 bases in between. The CDR3 has 14 amino acids. CDR3 region: CASSGQINTGELFF. As DNA, the CDR3 is TGTGCCAGTAGCGGACAGATAAACACCGGGGAGCTGTTTTTT.

The chain links TRBV7-6 to TRBJ1-4; D not resolved. CDR3 size: 17 residues. Trimming took 1 base from V and 4 from J, leaving 16 bases between them. Germline values: CDR1 SGHVS, CDR2 FNYEAQ. CDR3 DNA: TGTGCCAGCAGCTTAGTGGCGGGAGATGACCTTAATGAAAAACTGTTTTTT. Its protein is CASSLVAGDDLNEKLFF. Filled out from reference TRBV7-6 and TRBJ1-4, the complete variable domain reads GAGVSQSPRYKVTKRGQDVALRCDPISGHVSLYWYRQALGQGPEFLTYFNYEAQQDKSGLPNDRFSAERPEGSISTLTIQRTEQRDSAMYRCASSLVAGDDLNEKLFFGSGTQLSVL.

Written as DNA, the CDR3 is TGTGCCAGCTCAACCTCGGGACAGGGGCATAATTCACCCCTCCACTTT. Protein product: CASSTSGQGHNSPLHF. This chain joins TRBV18 and TRBJ1-6; 10 nucleotides match TRBD1. The CDR3 totals 16 residues. Trimming removed 5 bases from V and 5 bases from J; junction bases left unmatched: 6. CDR1 and CDR2 (germline): KGHSH, LQKENI.

A word on this clone: A junction end diverges from the germline sequence, so it may reflect a read error. V is TRBV7-2 and J is TRBJ2-2; D is perhaps TRBD2 (5 bases). The germline V gene encodes CDR1 SGHTA and CDR2 FQGNSA. This CDR3 region has 16 residues. The CDR3 here is CASSLTSLSNSGELFF. For the CDR3, the DNA is TGTGCCAGCAGCTTAACTAGTTTGTCAAACAGCGGGGAGCTGTTTTTT.